Following are 22 T cell receptor beta chains from one sample sequenced in a study of cytomegalovirus exposure and HLA in healthy donors. The PCR had 60 Vbeta and 13 Jbeta primers. The table came from immunoSEQ multiplex PCR; TCRdb's copy has only in-frame clones and leaves some out. The table shows about 190,000 clones, with over 75% occurring only once. The material sequenced was PBMCs. These receptors were obtained from a middle-aged man in good health and CMV-seropositive.

This chain links TRBV30 with TRBJ2-6; D perhaps matches TRBD1 (5 bases). From germline, CDR1 is GTSNPN and CDR2 SVGIG (reference sequence). The ends were cut back, 0 bases at V and 0 bases at J, with 15 bases in the middle. The CDR3 consists of 18 residues. This CDR3 is CAWSVLDTESSGANVLTF. The CDR3 region has the DNA TGTGCCTGGAGTGTTTTGGACACTGAGAGCTCTGGGGCCAACGTCCTGACTTTC.

The chain has TRBV6-5 and TRBJ2-7; 8 bases map to TRBD2. The CDR3 extends over 15 amino acids. In germline, CDR1 is MNHEY, CDR2 SVGAGI. With 2 bases clipped from V and 2 bases from J, the junction kept 5 bases outside the gene matches. DNA of the CDR3: TGTGCCAGCAGTTACAGTGGGGGACTAGCCTACGAGCAGTACTTC. This translates into CASSYSGGLAYEQYF.

The chain recombines TRBV27 with TRBJ2-7, with TRBD1 as a possible D gene (6 bases). The V end was cut by 4 bases, the J end by 4 bases, with 8 bases between. The CDR3 covers 12 residues. Germline V gene sequence: CDR1 MNHEY, CDR2 SMNVEV (reference sequence). The CDR3 spells CASSSQGYEQYF. Here the CDR3 DNA reads TGTGCCAGCAGTTCCCAGGGGTACGAGCAGTACTTC.

V usage is TRBV6-6 and J usage is TRBJ1-2; 7 positions match TRBD1. This CDR3 is built from 14 residues. J lost 8 bases, V lost 6 bases, and 12 bases had no gene match. Germline CDR1 is MNHNY and CDR2 is SVGAGI (reference sequence). CDR3 DNA sequence: TGTGCCAGCAGCCCCACAGCGGCAGGGGGGGGCTACACCTTC. It encodes CASSPTAAGGGYTF.

This clone came up a few times. The chain is built from TRBV4-3 and TRBJ1-1; the D is unclear. V lost 0 bases and J 3 bases, leaving 8 bases between the germline ends. This CDR3 is 14 amino acids long. Germline V gene lookup returns CDR1 LGHNA and CDR2 YSLEER. CDR3 amino acids: CASSQDLADTEAFF. CDR3 nucleotide sequence: TGCGCCAGCAGCCAAGATCTTGCAGACACTGAAGCTTTCTTT.

V gene TRBV7-9 combines with J gene TRBJ2-3; D not resolved. Looked up from germline, CDR1 is SEHNR and CDR2 is FQNEAQ (reference sequence). V gave up 5 bases and J gave up 2 bases, with 14 bases separating them. This CDR3 region has 15 residues. Written as DNA, the CDR3 is TGTGCCAGCAGCCTCATAAGGCAGGCCACAGATACGCAGTATTTT. It codes for CASSLIRQATDTQYF. The full variable domain, rest sourced from reference TRBV7-9 and TRBJ2-3, is DTGVSQNPRHKITKRGQNVTFRCDPISEHNRLYWYRQTLGQGPEFLTYFQNEAQLEKSRLLSDRFSAERPKGSFSTLEIQRTEQGDSAMYLCASSLIRQATDTQYFGPGTRLTVL.

This clone showed up just once. The rearrangement links TRBV9 to TRBJ2-2; the match to TRBD1 covers 7 bases. V lost 0 bases to trimming and J lost 7 bases; unmatched junction nucleotides: 6. Germline CDR1 reads SGDLS; CDR2 reads YYNGEE. This CDR3 has 15 residues. The CDR3 DNA reads TGTGCCAGCAGCGTAGTAGTAGGGGGCAGCGGGGAGCTGTTTTTT. Translation: CASSVVVGGSGELFF.

The chain is built from TRBV10-3 and TRBJ2-7; tentatively, D is TRBD2 (6 bases). Trimming left V 3 bases short and J 6 bases short, with 18 bases between. The germline V gene has CDR1 ENHRY and CDR2 SYGVKD. This CDR3 has 15 amino acids. The chain's CDR3 is CAISDPRERPLEQYF. CDR3 in DNA: TGTGCCATCAGTGATCCCCGGGAGAGGCCCCTCGAGCAGTACTTC.

The chain is built from TRBV5-1 and TRBJ1-5; 8 nucleotides line up with TRBD1. The ends lost 4 bases at V and 5 bases at J; junction bases unmatched: 11. CDR3 size: 16 residues. Germline CDR1 reads SGHRS; CDR2 reads YFSETQ. The CDR3 DNA sequence: TGCGCCAGCAGCGTCTCGCCAGGGGGCGTCGATCAGCCCCAGCATTTT. It translates to CASSVSPGGVDQPQHF.

This clone was seen a few times. The chain employs TRBV9 and TRBJ2-7; a possible D gene is TRBD1 (5 bases). V lost 0 bases and J 6 bases, leaving 16 bases between the germline ends. Germline V lookup: CDR1 SGDLS, CDR2 YYNGEE. The CDR3 consists of 15 residues. CDR3 sequence: CASSVAGRGSAEQYF. The CDR3 coding sequence is TGTGCCAGCAGCGTAGCAGGTAGGGGAAGTGCCGAGCAGTACTTC. The variable domain in full, completed from reference TRBV9 and TRBJ2-7, reads DSGVTQTPKHLITATGQRVTLRCSPRSGDLSVYWYQQSLDQGLQFLIQYYNGEERAKGNILERFSAQQFPDLHSELNLSSLELGDSALYFCASSVAGRGSAEQYFGPGTRLTVT.

The chain carries TRBV19 and TRBJ1-2, with TRBD1 matching over 7 bases. This CDR3 contains 12 residues. In germline, CDR1 is LNHDA, CDR2 SQIVND (reference sequence). V was pared by 6 bases and J by 8 bases, with 6 bases of the junction left unmatched. The CDR3 is CASSQRTGGYTF. The CDR3 bases are TGTGCCAGTAGCCAGCGGACAGGCGGCTACACCTTC. The variable domain in full, with the rest retrieved from reference TRBV19 and TRBJ1-2, is DGGITQSPKYLFRKEGQNVTLSCEQNLNHDAMYWYRQDPGQGLRLIYYSQIVNDFQKGDIAEGYSVSREKKESFPLTVTSAQKNPTAFYLCASSQRTGGYTFGSGTRLTVV.

The chain joins TRBV10-3 to TRBJ1-6; no firm D call. Trimming left V 4 bases short and J 7 bases short, with 8 bases between. Germline V gene lookup returns CDR1 ENHRY and CDR2 SYGVKD. The CDR3 loop spans 13 amino acids. CDR3 DNA: TGTGCCATCAGTGGGCAGGCAAATTCACCCCTCCACTTT. It codes for CAISGQANSPLHF.

The chain recombines TRBV5-8 with TRBJ2-3, with a tentative D call TRBD2 (6 bases). The CDR3 loop spans 14 amino acids. Trimming cost V 4 bases and J 5 bases, with 14 bases left between them. Per germline, CDR1 SGHTS and CDR2 YDEGEE. The CDR3 loop is CASSPGSSGDTQYF. Here the CDR3 DNA reads TGTGCCAGCAGCCCGGGGAGTAGCGGAGATACGCAGTATTTT.

CDR3 nucleotides: TGTGCCAGCAGCTTCGGGACACCCCGGAGGTACGAGCAGTACTTC. Encoded protein: CASSFGTPRRYEQYF. The chain combines TRBV5-6 with TRBJ2-7; the D gene is possibly TRBD1 (6 bases). Looked up from germline, CDR1 is SGHDT and CDR2 is YYEEEE. Trimming shortened V by 2 bases and J by 4 bases, and 16 bases separated the two germline ends. The CDR3 sequence is 15 residues long.

This chain links TRBV5-1 with TRBJ2-3, with TRBD1 as a possible D gene (5 bases). Trimming removed 1 base at V and 6 bases at J, with 9 bases between. CDR3 size: 13 residues. Germline values: CDR1 SGHRS, CDR2 YFSETQ. The CDR3 region is CASSLSRADTQYF. The CDR3 coding sequence is TGCGCCAGCAGCTTGAGCAGGGCGGATACGCAGTATTTT.

The V gene is TRBV5-4, the J gene TRBJ2-2; 14 bases map to TRBD2. CDR1 and CDR2 from the germline V gene are SGHNT and YYREEE (reference sequence). The CDR3 contains 17 residues. The ends lost 4 bases at V and 5 bases at J; junction bases unmatched: 7. The CDR3 nucleotides are TGTGCCAGCAGCGAGACTAGCGGGGGGGCCCGGACCGGGGAGCTGTTTTTT. Its translation: CASSETSGGARTGELFF.

J is TRBJ2-1 and V is TRBV6-5, with TRBD2 matching over 10 bases. After removal of 7 bases from V and 2 bases from J, the junction contained 5 bases not matched to a gene. CDR3 size: 15 residues. The V gene's germline CDR1 is MNHEY and CDR2 SVGAGI. The chain's CDR3 is CASTLTSGAYNEQFF. The CDR3 bases are TGTGCCAGCACCTTAACTAGCGGGGCCTACAATGAGCAGTTCTTC.

This clone appeared a single time. The chain has TRBV19 and TRBJ2-5, with no clear D. This CDR3 has 14 residues. Germline-derived CDR1 and CDR2 are LNHDA and SQIVND (reference sequence). V was clipped by 3 bases and J by 5 bases, with 13 bases between them. CDR3 amino acids: CASSIDAVVETQYF. In nucleotides, the CDR3 is TGTGCCAGTAGTATCGACGCGGTGGTTGAGACCCAGTACTTC.

The rearrangement links TRBV5-4 to TRBJ1-2; weak D call: TRBD1 (6 bases). The CDR3 runs 15 residues. From germline, CDR1 is SGHNT and CDR2 YYREEE (reference sequence). Trimming left V 3 bases short and J 8 bases short, with 20 bases between. CDR3 bases: TGTGCCAGCAGCTCCGGGATTTTGGGGGCTTGGGGCTACACCTTC. Translation gives CASSSGILGAWGYTF.

This sequence joins TRBV9 and TRBJ1-4, with TRBD1 matching over 7 bases. CDR1 and CDR2 from the germline V gene are SGDLS and YYNGEE. The V segment lost 2 bases and the J segment 5 bases; nucleotides outside the gene matches: 6. The CDR3 consists of 15 residues. CDR3 DNA sequence: TGTGCCAGCAGCGTTCTCGGACAGGAGAATGAAAAACTGTTTTTT. Its protein product is CASSVLGQENEKLFF.

J is TRBJ2-2 and V is TRBV7-2; 11 bases are shared with TRBD2. The germline V gene has CDR1 SGHTA and CDR2 FQGNSA. CDR3 length: 18 residues. V shed 1 base and J 7 bases; nucleotides not matched to a gene: 11. CDR3 bases: TGTGCCAGCAGCTTAGGACTAGCGGGACTCGGCTCCCACGGGGAGCTGTTTTTT. Protein: CASSLGLAGLGSHGELFF.

In DNA form, the CDR3 reads TGTGCCTGTGGACAGGGGAGGGAGACCCAGTACTTC. Amino acids: CACGQGRETQYF. The V call is TRBV19, the J call TRBJ2-5; 9 positions match TRBD1. The J segment lost 5 bases and the V segment lost 11 bases, leaving 6 bases of the junction unmatched. The CDR3 has 12 residues. The germline CDR1 and CDR2 sequences are LNHDA and SQIVND (reference sequence).